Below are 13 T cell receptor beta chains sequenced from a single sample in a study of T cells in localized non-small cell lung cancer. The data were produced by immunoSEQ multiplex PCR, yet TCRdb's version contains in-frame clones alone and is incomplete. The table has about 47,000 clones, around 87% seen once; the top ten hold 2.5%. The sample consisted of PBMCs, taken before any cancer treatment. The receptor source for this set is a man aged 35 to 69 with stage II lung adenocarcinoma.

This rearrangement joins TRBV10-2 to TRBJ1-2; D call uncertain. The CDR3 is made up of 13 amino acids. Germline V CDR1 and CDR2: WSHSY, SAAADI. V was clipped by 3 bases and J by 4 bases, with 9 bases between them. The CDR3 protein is CASSEGYGYGYTF. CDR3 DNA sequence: TGCGCCAGCAGTGAAGGATACGGCTATGGCTACACCTTC.

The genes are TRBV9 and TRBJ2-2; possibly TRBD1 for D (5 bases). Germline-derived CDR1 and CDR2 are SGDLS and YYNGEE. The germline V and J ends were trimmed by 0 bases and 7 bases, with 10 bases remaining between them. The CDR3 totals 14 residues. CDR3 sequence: CASSVGQFGGELFF. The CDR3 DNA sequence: TGTGCCAGCAGCGTAGGACAGTTCGGCGGGGAGCTGTTTTTT.

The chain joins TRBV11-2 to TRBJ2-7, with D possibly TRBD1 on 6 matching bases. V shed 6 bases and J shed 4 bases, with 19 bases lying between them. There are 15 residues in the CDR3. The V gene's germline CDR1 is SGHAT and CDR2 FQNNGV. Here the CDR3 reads CASSPAGTREYEQYF. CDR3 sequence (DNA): TGTGCCAGCAGTCCGGCCGGGACAAGAGAATACGAGCAGTACTTC.

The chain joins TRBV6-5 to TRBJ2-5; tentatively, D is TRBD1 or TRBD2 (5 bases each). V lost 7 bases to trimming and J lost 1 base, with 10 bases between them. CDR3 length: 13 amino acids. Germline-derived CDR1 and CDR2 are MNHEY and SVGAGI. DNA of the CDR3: TGTGCCAGCAAAAGGGACCTCCAAGAGACCCAGTACTTC. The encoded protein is CASKRDLQETQYF.

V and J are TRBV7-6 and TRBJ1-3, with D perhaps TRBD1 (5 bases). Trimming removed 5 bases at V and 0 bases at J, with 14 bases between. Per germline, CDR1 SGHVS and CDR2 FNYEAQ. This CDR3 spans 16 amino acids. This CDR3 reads CASSAGQGGSGNTIYF. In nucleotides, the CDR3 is TGTGCCAGCAGCGCCGGCCAGGGAGGCTCTGGAAACACCATATATTTT.

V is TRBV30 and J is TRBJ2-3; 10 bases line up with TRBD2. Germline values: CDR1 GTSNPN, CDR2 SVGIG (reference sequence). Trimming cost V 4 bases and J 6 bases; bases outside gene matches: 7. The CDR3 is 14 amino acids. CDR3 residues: CAWTKRGGKDTQYF. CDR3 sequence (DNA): TGTGCCTGGACAAAGCGGGGGGGGAAGGATACGCAGTATTTT.

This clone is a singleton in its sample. The CDR3 DNA reads TGTGCCAGCAGCACACGGGACAGGGGAAGGGATGAAAAACTGTTTTTT. This sequence encodes CASSTRDRGRDEKLFF. The chain employs TRBV5-6 and TRBJ1-4; 10 bases map to TRBD1. The germline V gene has CDR1 SGHDT and CDR2 YYEEEE. J gave up 6 bases and V 4 bases, and 9 bases lay outside the gene matches. The CDR3 runs 16 residues.

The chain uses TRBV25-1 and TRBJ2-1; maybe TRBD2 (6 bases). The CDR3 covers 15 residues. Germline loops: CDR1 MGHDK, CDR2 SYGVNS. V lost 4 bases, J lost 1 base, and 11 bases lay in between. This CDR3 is CASSGDSRSYNEQFF. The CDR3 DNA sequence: TGTGCCAGCAGTGGGGACTCCAGGTCCTACAATGAGCAGTTCTTC. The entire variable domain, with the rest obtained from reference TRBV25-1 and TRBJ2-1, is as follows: EADIYQTPRYLVIGTGKKITLECSQTMGHDKMYWYQQDPGMELHLIHYSYGVNSTEKGDLSSESTVSRIRTEHFPLTLESARPSHTSQYLCASSGDSRSYNEQFFGPGTRLTVL.

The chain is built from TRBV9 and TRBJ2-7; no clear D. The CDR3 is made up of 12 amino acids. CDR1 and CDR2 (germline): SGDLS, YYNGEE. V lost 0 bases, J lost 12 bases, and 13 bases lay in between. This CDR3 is CASSVGPCLGYV. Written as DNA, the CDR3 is TGTGCCAGCAGCGTAGGGCCGTGTCTAGGGTACGTC.

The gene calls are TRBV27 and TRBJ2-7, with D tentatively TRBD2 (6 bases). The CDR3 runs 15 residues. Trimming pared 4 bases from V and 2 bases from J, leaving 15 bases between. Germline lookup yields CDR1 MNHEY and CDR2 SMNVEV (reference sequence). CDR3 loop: CASSSGGPPTYEQYF. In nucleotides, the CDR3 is TGTGCCAGCAGTTCCGGGGGACCTCCGACCTACGAGCAGTACTTC.

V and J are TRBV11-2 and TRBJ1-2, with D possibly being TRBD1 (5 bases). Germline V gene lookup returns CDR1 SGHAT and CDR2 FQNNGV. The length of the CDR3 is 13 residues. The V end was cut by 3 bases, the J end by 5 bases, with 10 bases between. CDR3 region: CASSLGGVYGYTF. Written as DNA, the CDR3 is TGTGCCAGCAGCTTGGGGGGAGTTTATGGCTACACCTTC.

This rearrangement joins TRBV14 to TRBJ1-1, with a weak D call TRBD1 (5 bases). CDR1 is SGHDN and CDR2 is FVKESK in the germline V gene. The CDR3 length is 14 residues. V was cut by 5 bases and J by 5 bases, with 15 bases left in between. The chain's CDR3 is CASSTLGGKTEAFF. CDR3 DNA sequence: TGTGCCAGCAGCACCTTGGGGGGGAAGACTGAAGCTTTCTTT. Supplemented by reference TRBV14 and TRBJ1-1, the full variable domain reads EAGVTQFPSHSVIEKGQTVTLRCDPISGHDNLYWYRRVMGKEIKFLLHFVKESKQDESGMPNNRFLAERTGGTYSTLKVQPAELEDSGVYFCASSTLGGKTEAFFGQGTRLTVV.

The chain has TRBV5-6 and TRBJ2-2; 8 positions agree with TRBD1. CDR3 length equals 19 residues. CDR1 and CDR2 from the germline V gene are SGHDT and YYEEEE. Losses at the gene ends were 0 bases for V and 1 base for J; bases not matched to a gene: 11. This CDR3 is CASSLDRGAGTLNTGELFF. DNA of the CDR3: TGTGCCAGCAGCTTGGACAGGGGGGCGGGGACACTGAACACCGGGGAGCTGTTTTTT.